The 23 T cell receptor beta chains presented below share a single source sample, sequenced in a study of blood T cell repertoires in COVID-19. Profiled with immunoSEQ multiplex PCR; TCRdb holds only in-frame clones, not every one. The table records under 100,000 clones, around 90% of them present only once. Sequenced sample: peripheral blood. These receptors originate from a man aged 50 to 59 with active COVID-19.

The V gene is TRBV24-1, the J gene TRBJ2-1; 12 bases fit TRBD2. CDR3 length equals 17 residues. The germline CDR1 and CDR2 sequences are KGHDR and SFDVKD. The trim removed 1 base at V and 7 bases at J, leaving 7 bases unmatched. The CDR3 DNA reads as TGTGCCACCAGTGATTTCATACTAGCGGGAGGACGAAATGAGCAGTTCTTC. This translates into CATSDFILAGGRNEQFF.

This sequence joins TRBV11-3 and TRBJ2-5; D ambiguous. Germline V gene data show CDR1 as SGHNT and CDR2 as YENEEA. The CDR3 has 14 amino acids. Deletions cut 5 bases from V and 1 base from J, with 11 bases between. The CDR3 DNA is TGTGCCAGCAGCGCCTACAGATTCCAAGAGACCCAGTACTTC. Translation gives CASSAYRFQETQYF.

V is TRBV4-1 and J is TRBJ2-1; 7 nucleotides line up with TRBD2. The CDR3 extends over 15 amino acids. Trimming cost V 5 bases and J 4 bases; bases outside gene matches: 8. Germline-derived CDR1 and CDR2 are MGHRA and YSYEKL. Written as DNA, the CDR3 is TGCGCCAGCAGCTTTACCGGGACTACTTACAATGAGCAGTTCTTC. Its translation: CASSFTGTTYNEQFF.

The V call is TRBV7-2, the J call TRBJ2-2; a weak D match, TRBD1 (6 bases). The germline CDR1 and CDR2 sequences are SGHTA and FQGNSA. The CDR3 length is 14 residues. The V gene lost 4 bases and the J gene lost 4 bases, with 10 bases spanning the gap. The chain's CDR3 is CASSSGQPTGELFF. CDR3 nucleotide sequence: TGTGCCAGCAGCTCAGGACAGCCCACCGGGGAGCTGTTTTTT.

CDR3 sequence (DNA): TGTGCCACCAGTGATTCCGGACTAGCGGGAGGGCCTATAGATACGCAGTATTTT. Protein product: CATSDSGLAGGPIDTQYF. The chain combines TRBV24-1 with TRBJ2-3; 15 bases align to TRBD2. The germline V gene encodes CDR1 KGHDR and CDR2 SFDVKD. Trimming at V came to 2 bases and at J to 5 bases, leaving 7 bases not matched to a gene. The CDR3 runs 18 residues.

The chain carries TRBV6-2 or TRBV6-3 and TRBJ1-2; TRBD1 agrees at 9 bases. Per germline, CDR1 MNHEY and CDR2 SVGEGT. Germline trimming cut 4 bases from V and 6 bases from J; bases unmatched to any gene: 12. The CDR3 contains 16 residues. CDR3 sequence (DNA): TGTGCCAGCAGTTCCCATACGACCGGGACAGGGAATGGCTACACCTTC. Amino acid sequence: CASSSHTTGTGNGYTF.

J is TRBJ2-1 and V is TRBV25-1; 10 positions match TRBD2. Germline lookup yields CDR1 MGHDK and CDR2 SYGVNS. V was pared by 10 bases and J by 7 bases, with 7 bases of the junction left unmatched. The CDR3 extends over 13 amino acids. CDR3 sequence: CATRLAGPNEQFF. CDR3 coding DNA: TGTGCCACCAGACTAGCGGGCCCAAATGAGCAGTTCTTC.

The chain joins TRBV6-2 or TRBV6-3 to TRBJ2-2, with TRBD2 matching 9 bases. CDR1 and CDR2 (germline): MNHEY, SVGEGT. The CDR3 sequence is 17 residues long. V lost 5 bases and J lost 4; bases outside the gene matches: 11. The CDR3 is CASSKPSGTSPTGELFF. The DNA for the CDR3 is TGTGCCAGCAGTAAACCTTCTGGGACTAGCCCCACCGGGGAGCTGTTTTTT.

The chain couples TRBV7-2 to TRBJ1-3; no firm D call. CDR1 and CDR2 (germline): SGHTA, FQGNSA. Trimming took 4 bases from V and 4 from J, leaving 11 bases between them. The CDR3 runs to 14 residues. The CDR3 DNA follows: TGTGCCAGCAGCTCGACGGCGGGAGGAAACACCATATATTTT. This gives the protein CASSSTAGGNTIYF.

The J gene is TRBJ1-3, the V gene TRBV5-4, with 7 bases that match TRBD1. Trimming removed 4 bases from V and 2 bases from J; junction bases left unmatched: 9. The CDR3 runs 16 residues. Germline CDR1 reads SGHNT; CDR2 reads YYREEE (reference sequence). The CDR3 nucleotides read TGTGCCAGCAGCGATAAAAGACAGGGCCCTGGAAACACCATATATTTT. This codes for CASSDKRQGPGNTIYF.

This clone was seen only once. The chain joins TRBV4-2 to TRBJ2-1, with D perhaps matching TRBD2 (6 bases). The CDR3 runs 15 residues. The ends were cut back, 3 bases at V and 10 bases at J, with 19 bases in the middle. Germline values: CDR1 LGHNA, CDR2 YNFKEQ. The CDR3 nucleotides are TGTGCCAGCAGCCAGCGGCTGACCGGGACTTTGGAGCAGTTCTTC. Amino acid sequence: CASSQRLTGTLEQFF.

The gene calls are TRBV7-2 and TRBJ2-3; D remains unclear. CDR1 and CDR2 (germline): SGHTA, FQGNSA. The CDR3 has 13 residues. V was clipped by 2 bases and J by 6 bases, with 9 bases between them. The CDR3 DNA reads TGTGCCAGCAGCTTAATAGAGTTTGATACGCAGTATTTT. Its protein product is CASSLIEFDTQYF.

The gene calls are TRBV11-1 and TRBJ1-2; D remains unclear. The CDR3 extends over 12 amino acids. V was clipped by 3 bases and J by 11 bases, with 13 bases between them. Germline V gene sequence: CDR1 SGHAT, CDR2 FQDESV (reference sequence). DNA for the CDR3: TGTGCCAGCAGCTTGAGGCACACCGGGTACACCTTC. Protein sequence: CASSLRHTGYTF.

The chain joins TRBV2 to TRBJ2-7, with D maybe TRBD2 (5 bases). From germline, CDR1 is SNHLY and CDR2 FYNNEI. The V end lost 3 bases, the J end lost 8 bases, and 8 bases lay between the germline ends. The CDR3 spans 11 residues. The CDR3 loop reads CASSDSDQQYF. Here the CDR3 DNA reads TGTGCCAGCAGTGATAGCGACCAGCAGTACTTC.

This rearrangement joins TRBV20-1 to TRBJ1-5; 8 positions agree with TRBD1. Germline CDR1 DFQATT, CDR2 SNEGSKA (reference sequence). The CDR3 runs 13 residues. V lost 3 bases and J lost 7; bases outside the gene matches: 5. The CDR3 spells CSASRTGYQPQHF. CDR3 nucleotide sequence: TGCAGTGCTAGTAGGACAGGGTACCAGCCCCAGCATTTT.

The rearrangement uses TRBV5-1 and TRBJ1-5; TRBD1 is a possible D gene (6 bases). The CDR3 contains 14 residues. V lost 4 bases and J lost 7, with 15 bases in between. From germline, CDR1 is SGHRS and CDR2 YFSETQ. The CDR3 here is CASSEGGLGQPQHF. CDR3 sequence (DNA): TGCGCCAGCAGCGAGGGGGGGTTGGGGCAGCCCCAGCATTTT.

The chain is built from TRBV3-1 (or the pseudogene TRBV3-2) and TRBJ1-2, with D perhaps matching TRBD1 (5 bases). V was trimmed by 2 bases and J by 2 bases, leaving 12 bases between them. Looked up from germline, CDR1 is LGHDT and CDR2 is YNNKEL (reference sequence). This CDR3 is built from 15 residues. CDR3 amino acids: CASSQWGRFNYGYTF. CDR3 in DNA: TGTGCCAGCAGCCAATGGGGCCGCTTCAACTATGGCTACACCTTC.

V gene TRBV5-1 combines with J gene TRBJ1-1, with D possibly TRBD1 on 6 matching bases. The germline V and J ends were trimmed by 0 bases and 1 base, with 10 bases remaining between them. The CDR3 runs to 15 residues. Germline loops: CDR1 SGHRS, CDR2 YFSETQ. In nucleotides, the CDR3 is TGCGCCAGCAGCTTGGGGCAACAGGGGAACACTGAAGCTTTCTTT. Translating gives CASSLGQQGNTEAFF.

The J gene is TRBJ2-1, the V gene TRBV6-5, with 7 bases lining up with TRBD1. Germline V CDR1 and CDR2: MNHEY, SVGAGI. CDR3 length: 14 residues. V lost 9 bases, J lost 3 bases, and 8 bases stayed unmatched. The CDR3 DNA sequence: TGTGCCAGTCTAGGGGGCGCTTACTACAATGAGCAGTTCTTC. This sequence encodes CASLGGAYYNEQFF.

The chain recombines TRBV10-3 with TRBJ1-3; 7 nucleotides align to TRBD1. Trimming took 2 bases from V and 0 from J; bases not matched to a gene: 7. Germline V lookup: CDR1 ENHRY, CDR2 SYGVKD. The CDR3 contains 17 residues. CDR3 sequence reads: CAISERQGDTSGNTIYF. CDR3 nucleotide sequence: TGTGCCATCAGTGAGCGACAGGGCGATACCTCTGGAAACACCATATATTTT.

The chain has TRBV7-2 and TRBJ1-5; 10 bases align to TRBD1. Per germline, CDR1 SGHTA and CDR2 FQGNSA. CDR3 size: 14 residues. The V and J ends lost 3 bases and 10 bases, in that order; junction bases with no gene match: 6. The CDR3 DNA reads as TGTGCCAGCAGCTTGCAGGGACAGGGGATACCCCAGCATTTT. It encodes CASSLQGQGIPQHF. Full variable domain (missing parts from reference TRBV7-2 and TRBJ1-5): GAGVSQSPSNKVTEKGKDVELRCDPISGHTALYWYRQSLGQGLEFLIYFQGNSAPDKSGLPSDRFSAERTGGSVSTLTIQRTQQEDSAVYLCASSLQGQGIPQHFGDGTRLSIL.

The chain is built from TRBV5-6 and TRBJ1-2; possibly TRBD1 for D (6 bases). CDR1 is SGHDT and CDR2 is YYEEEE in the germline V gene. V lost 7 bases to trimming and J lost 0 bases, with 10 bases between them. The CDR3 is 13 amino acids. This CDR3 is CASDRRANYGYTF. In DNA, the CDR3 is TGTGCCAGCGACAGGCGAGCTAACTATGGCTACACCTTC.

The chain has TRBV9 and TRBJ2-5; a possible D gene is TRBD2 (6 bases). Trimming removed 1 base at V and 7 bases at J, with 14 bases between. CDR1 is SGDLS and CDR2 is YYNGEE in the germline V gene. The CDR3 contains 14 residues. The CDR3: CASSVTSRGATQYF. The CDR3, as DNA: TGTGCCAGCAGCGTAACTAGCCGGGGAGCGACCCAGTACTTC.